Following are 20 T cell receptor beta chains from one sample sequenced in a study of shared clonotypes between healthy human individuals. Repertoires were generated with immunoSEQ multiplex PCR, while TCRdb's copy carries only in-frame clones and drops some. The repertoire includes approximately 510,000 clones, less than 85% of them detected once, and about an eighth sits in the top ten. Sequences were obtained from PBMCs. The receptor set was obtained from a middle-aged woman in good health. Some clones in this sample may be carry-over from other donors' samples.

The gene calls are TRBV6-1 and TRBJ2-5; perhaps TRBD2 as D (5 bases). The last part of the DNA fits TRBJ2-7 better; the J call may be wrong. This CDR3 has 15 residues. Germline loops: CDR1 MNHNS, CDR2 SASEGT. The CDR3 DNA sequence: TGTGCCAGCAGTGAAGTAGGGAGAAACTCCTACGAGCAGTACTTC. Amino acid sequence: CASSEVGRNSYEQYF.

The table lists this clone with a few counts. This chain connects TRBV4-3 to TRBJ1-2, with 8 positions matching TRBD1. The CDR3 has 14 amino acids. V trimming: 5 bases; J trimming: 3 bases; junction bases outside the gene matches: 5. Germline-derived CDR1 and CDR2 are LGHNA and YSLEER. CDR3 loop: CASSVQGGDYGYTF. CDR3 DNA sequence: TGCGCCAGCAGCGTACAGGGGGGAGACTATGGCTACACCTTC.

The V and J genes are TRBV13 and TRBJ2-2; the match to TRBD1 covers 7 bases. This CDR3 comprises 14 residues. The germline V gene encodes CDR1 PRHDT and CDR2 FYEKMQ (reference sequence). The J segment lost 1 base and the V segment lost 5 bases, leaving 1 base of the junction unmatched. The CDR3 is CASSRDRNTGELFF. The CDR3 DNA reads as TGTGCCAGCAGCCGGGACAGGAACACCGGGGAGCTGTTTTTT.

The rearrangement joins TRBV18 to TRBJ1-5; 7 bases agree with TRBD1. Germline trimming cut 3 bases from V and 4 bases from J; bases unmatched to any gene: 6. Germline lookup yields CDR1 KGHSH and CDR2 LQKENI. CDR3 length: 15 amino acids. CDR3 in amino acids: CASSPRDSGNQPQHF. CDR3 nucleotide sequence: TGTGCCAGCTCACCGCGGGACAGTGGGAATCAGCCCCAGCATTTT.

The chain is built from TRBV27 and TRBJ2-7, with 7 bases lining up with TRBD1. From germline, CDR1 is MNHEY and CDR2 SMNVEV (reference sequence). J gave up 2 bases and V 0 bases, and 7 bases lay outside the gene matches. The length of the CDR3 is 16 residues. This CDR3 is CASSLSFRGRAYEQYF. In DNA form, the CDR3 reads TGTGCCAGCAGTTTATCTTTCAGGGGGAGAGCCTACGAGCAGTACTTC.

The V gene is TRBV30, the J gene TRBJ1-6; D not certain. Germline-derived CDR1 and CDR2 are GTSNPN and SVGIG (reference sequence). The CDR3 is made up of 13 amino acids. The CDR3 DNA follows: TGTGCAACACAGAGCTCCTATAATTCACCCCTCCACTTT. Protein: CATQSSYNSPLHF.

This clone was observed many times. V is TRBV28 and J is TRBJ2-4; 9 bases agree with TRBD2. This CDR3 contains 14 residues. V shed 3 bases, J shed 7 bases, and the junction held 4 bases outside the gene matches. Germline CDR1 is MDHEN and CDR2 is SYDVKM. CDR3 sequence (DNA): TGTGCCAGCAGTTTGATCAGCGGGAGGAACATTCAGTACTTC. It is translated as CASSLISGRNIQYF.

The V gene is TRBV4-3, the J gene TRBJ2-2; no reliable D call. The CDR3 has 15 residues. Trimming left V 1 base short and J 6 bases short, with 12 bases between. Germline V CDR1 and CDR2: LGHNA, YSLEER. The CDR3 protein is CASSQVMGPAGELFF. The CDR3 DNA follows: TGCGCCAGCAGCCAAGTAATGGGTCCCGCCGGGGAGCTGTTTTTT.

This clone was seen a few times. This chain uses TRBV30 with TRBJ2-2; TRBD2 matches 8 bases. CDR3 length: 17 residues. V shed 3 bases and J 5 bases; nucleotides not matched to a gene: 14. Germline V gene lookup returns CDR1 GTSNPN and CDR2 SVGIG (reference sequence). CDR3 sequence (DNA): TGTGCCTGGAGCTCCCGAAGCGGGAGAGTAGGGACCGGGGAGCTGTTTTTT. This encodes CAWSSRSGRVGTGELFF.

The CDR3 DNA reads as TGTGCCAGCTCACCAAGGACTAGCGGTACGAACAATGAGCAGTTCTTC. Translated: CASSPRTSGTNNEQFF. This chain joins TRBV18 and TRBJ2-1; TRBD2 matches at 10 bases. V gave up 2 bases and J gave up 5 bases; unmatched junction bases: 6. The CDR3 covers 16 residues. Germline CDR1 and CDR2: KGHSH and LQKENI.

J is TRBJ2-5 and V is TRBV11-3; no clear D gene. Trimming left V 2 bases short and J 4 bases short, with 5 bases between. CDR1 SGHNT and CDR2 YENEEA come from the germline V gene. CDR3 length equals 12 residues. The CDR3 nucleotides read TGTGCCAGCAGCTTAACCCCAGAGACCCAGTACTTC. It is translated as CASSLTPETQYF.

This clone was seen a single time. V usage is TRBV28 and J usage is TRBJ2-7; D remains unclear. The CDR3 sequence is 12 residues long. V was trimmed by 6 bases and J by 5 bases, leaving 11 bases between them. Looked up from germline, CDR1 is MDHEN and CDR2 is SYDVKM. CDR3 in DNA: TGTGCCAGCAGCCCCCTGCGAAACGAGCAGTACTTC. Translation gives CASSPLRNEQYF.

The chain uses TRBV19 and TRBJ2-1, with 8 nucleotides matching TRBD2. Germline loops: CDR1 LNHDA, CDR2 SQIVND (reference sequence). The CDR3 length is 14 residues. Trimming at V came to 3 bases and at J to 4 bases, leaving 2 bases not matched to a gene. This CDR3 is CASSISGIYNEQFF. The CDR3 DNA sequence: TGTGCCAGTAGTATTAGCGGGATATACAATGAGCAGTTCTTC.

The V gene is TRBV6-5, the J gene TRBJ2-2; D call uncertain. The CDR3 has 15 amino acids. V lost 0 bases, J lost 6 bases, and 11 bases lay in between. Germline CDR1 MNHEY, CDR2 SVGAGI. CDR3 sequence: CASSYSIAGSGELFF. The CDR3 DNA follows: TGTGCCAGCAGTTACTCGATAGCCGGGTCCGGGGAGCTGTTTTTT.

Comment on this clone: A clone one base away is much larger, so this may be a read error. The genes are TRBV5-8 and TRBJ2-1; the D is unclear. V lost 2 bases, J lost 5 bases, and 2 bases lay in between. The germline V gene has CDR1 SGHTS and CDR2 YDEGEE. The CDR3 loop spans 11 amino acids. CDR3 sequence reads: CASSLNNEQFF. CDR3 nucleotides: TGTGCCAGCAGCTTAAACAATGAGCAGTTCTTC.

The chain recombines TRBV2 with TRBJ2-1; tentative D call: TRBD2 (5 bases). This CDR3 comprises 15 residues. CDR1 and CDR2 (germline): SNHLY, FYNNEI. V was shortened by 4 bases and J by 2 bases, with 12 bases between the two germline ends. Here the CDR3 reads CASSAGGPTYNEQFF. The DNA of the CDR3 is TGTGCCAGCAGTGCGGGCGGGCCTACCTACAATGAGCAGTTCTTC.

This clone appeared a few times. J is TRBJ2-2 and V is TRBV6-4; 8 positions agree with TRBD2. Germline CDR1 is MRHNA and CDR2 is SNTAGT. The CDR3 spans 21 residues. V shed 2 bases and J 4 bases; nucleotides not matched to a gene: 21. The DNA for the CDR3 is TGTGCCAGCAGTGACCCCCCCGGGGCAGCGGGAGAGAAGGAATGCACCGGGGAGCTGTTTTTT. It codes for CASSDPPGAAGEKECTGELFF.

The chain carries TRBV2 and TRBJ2-1, with 8 bases fitting TRBD1. CDR3 size: 13 residues. Germline CDR1 and CDR2: SNHLY and FYNNEI. Germline trimming cut 6 bases from V and 6 bases from J; bases unmatched to any gene: 4. DNA of the CDR3: TGTGCCAGCAGAAACAGGGGGGTCAATGAGCAGTTCTTC. This sequence encodes CASRNRGVNEQFF.

The rearrangement links TRBV7-2 to TRBJ1-1; TRBD1 agrees at 8 bases. The CDR3 contains 16 residues. J lost 0 bases, V lost 5 bases, and 8 bases had no gene match. Germline loops: CDR1 SGHTA, CDR2 FQGNSA. The CDR3 here is CASSPRTGLMNTEAFF. The CDR3 coding sequence is TGTGCCAGCAGCCCGCGGACAGGGCTAATGAACACTGAAGCTTTCTTT.

This clone was observed a few times. This chain links TRBV28 with TRBJ1-1; weak D call: TRBD1 (6 bases). CDR3 size: 12 residues. Germline V lookup: CDR1 MDHEN, CDR2 SYDVKM. V lost 3 bases and J 7 bases, leaving 9 bases between the germline ends. The CDR3 reads CASSFRTDEAFF. The CDR3 nucleotides are TGTGCCAGCAGTTTCAGGACAGATGAAGCTTTCTTT.